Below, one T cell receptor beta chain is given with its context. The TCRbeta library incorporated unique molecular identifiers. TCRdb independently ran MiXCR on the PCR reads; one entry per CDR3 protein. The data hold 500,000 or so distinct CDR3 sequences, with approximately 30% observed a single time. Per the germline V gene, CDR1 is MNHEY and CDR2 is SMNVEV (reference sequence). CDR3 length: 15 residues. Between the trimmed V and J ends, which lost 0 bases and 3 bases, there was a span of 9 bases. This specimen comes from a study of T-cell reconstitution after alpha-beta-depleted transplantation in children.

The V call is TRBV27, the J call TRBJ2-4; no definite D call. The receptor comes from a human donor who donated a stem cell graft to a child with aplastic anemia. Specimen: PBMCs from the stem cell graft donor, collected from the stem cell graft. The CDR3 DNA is TGTGCCAGCAGTTTATCCCGGGCCAACAAAAACATTCAGTACTTC. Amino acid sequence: CASSLSRANKNIQYF.